These T cell receptor beta chains were read from a single sample in a study of blood T cell repertoires in COVID-19. Sequencing was performed with immunoSEQ multiplex PCR; in TCRdb, only in-frame clones are kept and a portion is missing. In the table there are 85,000 to 110,000 clones, around nine tenths of which are singletons. The specimen sequenced was peripheral blood. These receptors were collected from a man in his fifties or sixties in a cohort sampled during active COVID-19. The CDR3 runs from the conserved cysteine through the conserved F or W. A D gene is named only where the DNA matches it firmly. Size is stated for part of the rows, as once, few or many counts, or as a class when the clone is expanded.

v_gene	abundance	d_gene	j_gene	CDR3nt	CDR3aa
TRBV19	NA	NA	TRBJ1-1	TGTGCCAGTAGTATTTGGGGCGGGAACACTGAAGCTTTCTTT	CASSIWGGNTEAFF
TRBV5-1	NA	NA	TRBJ2-3	TGCGCCAGCAGCTTGGCCGGGGGTACGACAGATACGCAGTATTTT	CASSLAGGTTDTQYF
TRBV5-4	NA	TRBD1	TRBJ1-2	TGTGCCAGCAGCGGGGGGGGACAGGGGACCGCTGGCTACACCTTC	CASSGGGQGTAGYTF
TRBV7-8	NA	TRBD1	TRBJ1-5	TGTGCCAGCAGCTTAGAAAGCGACAGGGCTGGTCAGCCCCAGCATTTT	CASSLESDRAGQPQHF
TRBV25-1	NA	TRBD2	TRBJ2-3	TGTGCCAGCAGTGAACGGACTAGCGGGGGCTCCCTGCATTTT	CASSERTSGGSLHF
TRBV4-1	NA	TRBD2	TRBJ2-1	TGCGCCAGCAGCCCGACTAGCGGGGGGGCCACTCAGTTCTTC	CASSPTSGGATQFF
TRBV28	NA	NA	TRBJ2-1	TGTGCCAGCGATGACAGTTGGCAGCAGTTCTTC	CASDDSWQQFF
TRBV14	NA	TRBD1	TRBJ1-1	TGTGCCAGCAGCCAAGAAAGGACAGGGTTGTCGGAAGCTTTCTTT	CASSQERTGLSEAFF
TRBV19	few	TRBD2	TRBJ2-5	TGTGCCAGTAGTATACCTAGCGGGGGGGCCGGTGAGACCCAGTACTTC	CASSIPSGGAGETQYF
TRBV3-1/TRBV3-2	NA	NA	TRBJ2-2	TGTGCCAGCAGCCAAAGGGGTACCGGGGAGCTGTTTTTT	CASSQRGTGELFF
TRBV7-9	NA	NA	TRBJ1-6	TGTGCCAGCAGCTCGTCGAATTCACCCCTCCACTTT	CASSSSNSPLHF
TRBV27	NA	TRBD1	TRBJ1-1	TGTGCCAGCAGTTTTGGGGACAGGGCGGCCACTGAAGCTTTCTTT	CASSFGDRAATEAFF
TRBV6-1	NA	TRBD1	TRBJ2-5	TGTGCCAGCAGTGATGACCAGGGGGCCTTCGAGACCCAGTACTTC	CASSDDQGAFETQYF
TRBV7-2	NA	NA	TRBJ1-1	TGTGCCAGCAGCTATTCAGCGGGGACTGAAGCTTTCTTT	CASSYSAGTEAFF
TRBV3-1/TRBV3-2	NA	TRBD1	TRBJ1-1	TGTGCCAGCAGCCAAGATCACAGGGGAGAAGCTTTCTTT	CASSQDHRGEAFF